Here is one T cell receptor beta chain with its context. Antigen specificity is unknown. TCRdb keeps only in-frame clones here, not all; method: immunoSEQ multiplex PCR. The repertoire holds approximately 45,000 clones, with about 90% as singletons. These data come from a study of T cell responses to AZD1222 COVID-19 vaccine. Notes on the study in general: Repertoire sampling occurred only after the peak T cell response. Just six or seven AZD1222 recipients tested seropositive at baseline. At 160-218 and 743-854, vaccine-associated CD4 TCRs were dominant, and they spanned spike.

The CDR3 consists of 12 residues. The V gene lost 4 bases and the J gene lost 3 bases, with 6 bases spanning the gap. Germline V gene lookup returns CDR1 KGHDR and CDR2 SFDVKD. This receptor was identified in an adult who received the AZD1222 COVID-19 vaccine. The sequencing here drew on peripheral blood, taken 28 days after the second AZD1222 dose. This rearrangement joins TRBV24-1 to TRBJ2-7; no clear D. The CDR3 region is CATSDPNYEQYF. The CDR3 DNA reads TGTGCCACCAGTGACCCAAACTACGAGCAGTACTTC.